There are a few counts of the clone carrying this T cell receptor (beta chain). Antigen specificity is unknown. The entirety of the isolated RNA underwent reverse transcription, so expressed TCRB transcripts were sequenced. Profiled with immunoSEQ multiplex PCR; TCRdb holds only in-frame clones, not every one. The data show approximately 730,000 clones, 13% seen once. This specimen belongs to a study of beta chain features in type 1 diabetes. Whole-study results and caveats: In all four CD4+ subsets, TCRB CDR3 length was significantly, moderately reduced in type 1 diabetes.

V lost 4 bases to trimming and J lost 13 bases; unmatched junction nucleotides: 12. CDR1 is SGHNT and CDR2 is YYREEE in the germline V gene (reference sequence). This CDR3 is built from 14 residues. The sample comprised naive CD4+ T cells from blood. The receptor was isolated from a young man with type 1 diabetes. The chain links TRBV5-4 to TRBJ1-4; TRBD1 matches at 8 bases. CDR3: CASSPGGNLGGLFF. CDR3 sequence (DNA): TGTGCCAGCAGCCCAGGGGGCAACTTGGGCGGACTGTTTTTT. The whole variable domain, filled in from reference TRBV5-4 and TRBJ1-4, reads ETGVTQSPTHLIKTRGQQVTLRCSSQSGHNTVSWYQQALGQGPQFIFQYYREEENGRGNFPPRFSGLQFPNYSSELNVNALELDDSALYLCASSPGGNLGGLFFGSGTQLSVL.